This T cell receptor (beta chain) came from a study of CD8 T cells in ankylosing spondylitis. This clonotype was detected many times. The target antigen is unknown. Making the TCR beta libraries involved quantitative 5'-RACE with molecular barcodes. TCRdb processed the 5' RACE reads anew with MiXCR; each CDR3 protein has one entry. Of fewer than 550,000 distinct CDR3 sequences listed, 5.3% were seen once; the top ten hold around 3.4%. Whole-study findings and limits: It was reported that disease-linked clones were significantly enriched in matched ankylosing spondylitis synovial fluid. Made up of fewer than 10 highly homologous variants, a TCR beta motif appeared characteristic of ankylosing spondylitis blood. Previously reported in reactive arthritis synovial fluid and blood were some of the motif variants. The authors found the disease-linked clones to be CD8+ and relatively rare in peripheral blood.

Germline CDR1 is MDHEN and CDR2 is SYDVKM. The CDR3 loop spans 15 amino acids. V was shortened by 3 bases and J by 5 bases, with 16 bases between the two germline ends. The V gene is TRBV28, the J gene TRBJ2-5; D is possibly TRBD1 (5 bases). This TCR was recovered from a male donor with ankylosing spondylitis. The specimen was blood, either unsorted or a sorted T cell fraction (not recorded which). This chain's CDR3 is CASSFTPGKGETQYF. The CDR3 DNA reads as TGTGCCAGCAGTTTCACACCAGGAAAGGGGGAGACCCAGTACTTC. The variable domain in full, with the rest retrieved from reference TRBV28 and TRBJ2-5, is DVKVTQSSRYLVKRTGEKVFLECVQDMDHENMFWYRQDPGLGLRLIYFSYDVKMKEKGDIPEGYSVSREKKERFSLILESASTNQTSMYLCASSFTPGKGETQYFGPGTRLLVL.